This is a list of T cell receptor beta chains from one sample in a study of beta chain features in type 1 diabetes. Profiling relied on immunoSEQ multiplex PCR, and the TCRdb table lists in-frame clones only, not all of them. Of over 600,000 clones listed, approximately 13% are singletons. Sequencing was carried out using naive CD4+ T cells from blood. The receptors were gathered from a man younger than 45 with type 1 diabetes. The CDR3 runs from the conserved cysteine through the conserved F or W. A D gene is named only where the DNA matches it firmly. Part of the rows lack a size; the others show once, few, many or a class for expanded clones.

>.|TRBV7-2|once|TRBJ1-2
CASSPRINAGIANYGYTF
TGTGCCAGCAGCCCCCGTATAAACGCAGGGATCGCTAACTATGGCTACACCTTC
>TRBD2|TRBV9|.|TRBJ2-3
CASSVELAGELYSDTQYF
TGTGCCAGCAGCGTAGAACTAGCGGGGGAGCTCTACTCAGATACGCAGTATTTT
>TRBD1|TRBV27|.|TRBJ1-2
CASSPRILTGGRGYTF
TGTGCCAGCAGTCCTCGCATATTGACAGGGGGTAGGGGCTACACCTTC
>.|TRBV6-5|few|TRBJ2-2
CASKRESTGELFF
TGTGCCAGCAAGAGGGAGTCCACCGGGGAGCTGTTTTTT
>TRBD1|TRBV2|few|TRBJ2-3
CASSERPTGGADTQYF
TGTGCCAGCAGTGAGAGGCCAACAGGGGGCGCAGATACGCAGTATTTT
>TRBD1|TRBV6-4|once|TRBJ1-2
CASSDSTWDSINYGYTF
TGTGCCAGCAGTGACTCGACTTGGGACAGTATAAACTATGGCTACACCTTC
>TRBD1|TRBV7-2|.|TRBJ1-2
CASRTGTANYGYTF
TGTGCCAGCAGAACCGGGACAGCTAACTATGGCTACACCTTC
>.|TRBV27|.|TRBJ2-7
CASKSGDRRSYEQYF
TGTGCCAGCAAATCGGGGGACCGCCGCTCCTACGAGCAGTACTTC
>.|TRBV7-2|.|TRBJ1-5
CASSLVGGKGNQPQHF
TGTGCCAGCAGCTTAGTTGGGGGGAAGGGCAATCAGCCCCAGCATTTT
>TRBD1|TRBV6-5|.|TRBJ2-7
CASRHTNRGSYEQYF
TGTGCCAGCAGACATACCAACAGGGGCTCCTACGAGCAGTACTTC
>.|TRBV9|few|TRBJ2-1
CASSVVGDGNINEQFF
TGTGCCAGCAGCGTAGTCGGGGACGGGAACATCAATGAGCAGTTCTTC
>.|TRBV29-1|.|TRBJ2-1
CSVGENEQFF
TGCAGCGTCGGGGAAAATGAGCAGTTCTTC